A selection of T cell receptor beta chains follows, all from one sample in a study of blood T cell repertoires in COVID-19. Repertoires were generated with immunoSEQ multiplex PCR, while TCRdb's copy carries only in-frame clones and drops some. The sample comprises around 99,000 clones, about nine tenths of which are singletons, and approximately 5.1% rests with the top ten. Sequencing was done on a sample of peripheral blood. All receptors come from a man aged 45-65 years with acute or convalescent COVID-19. Each CDR3 is given with its conserved first and last residue. D genes are given only for firm matches. The listing skips clone size in some rows; elsewhere it reads once, few, many or a size class.

J: TRBJ2-7
D: TRBD2
V: TRBV10-2
size: NA
DNA: TGCGCCAGCTGCTCACTAGCGGGAGGGCCTCTCGAACAGTACTTC
CDR3: CASCSLAGGPLEQYF

J: TRBJ2-1
D: TRBD1
V: TRBV7-9
size: once
DNA: TGTGCCAGCAGCCGGGACAGTTTCTTCGGGCAGTTCTTC
CDR3: CASSRDSFFGQFF

J: TRBJ1-3
D: NA
V: TRBV9
size: NA
DNA: TGTGCCAGCAGCGCCGGCGAAGGGGAGGGGGGAAACACCATATATTTT
CDR3: CASSAGEGEGGNTIYF

J: TRBJ2-7
D: TRBD2
V: TRBV6-5
size: NA
DNA: TGTGCCAGCAGTTACCGACTAGCGGGAATTTCCTACGAGCAGTACTTC
CDR3: CASSYRLAGISYEQYF

J: TRBJ2-3
D: TRBD2
V: TRBV30
size: NA
DNA: TGTGCCTGGAGTGTACTCAGACTAGCGGGAGGCCCGACCATTCCAGATACGCAGTATTTT
CDR3: CAWSVLRLAGGPTIPDTQYF

J: TRBJ2-7
D: TRBD1
V: TRBV3-1/TRBV3-2
size: NA
DNA: TGTGCCAGCAGCGGGCGACAGGGACCCTACGAGCAGTACTTC
CDR3: CASSGRQGPYEQYF

J: TRBJ2-1
D: TRBD1
V: TRBV27
size: NA
DNA: TGTGCCAGCAGTTCCCCGGGACAGTCTTATGAGCAGTTCTTC
CDR3: CASSSPGQSYEQFF

J: TRBJ2-5
D: TRBD2
V: TRBV7-9
size: few
DNA: TGTGCCAGCAGCCGACAAGGAACGTATTTTGGCGGGAGCGGGGAGACCCAGTACTTC
CDR3: CASSRQGTYFGGSGETQYF

J: TRBJ2-7
D: TRBD2
V: TRBV5-6
size: NA
DNA: TGTGCCAGCAGCTTGGTTTCGGGAGGGCCCTCCGAGCAGTACTTC
CDR3: CASSLVSGGPSEQYF

J: TRBJ2-2
D: NA
V: TRBV19
size: NA
DNA: TGTGCCAGTAGTATAGTGGGGGCGGCGAACACCGGGGAGCTGTTTTTT
CDR3: CASSIVGAANTGELFF

J: TRBJ2-1
D: TRBD2
V: TRBV24-1
size: NA
DNA: TGTGCCACCAGTGACGCCGGGACTAGCGGAAGGAAAAGCTCCTACAATGAGCAGTTCTTC
CDR3: CATSDAGTSGRKSSYNEQFF

J: TRBJ2-5
D: NA
V: TRBV4-1
size: NA
DNA: TGCGCCAGCAGCCCCGAGGGTTGGGCCCGCGAGACCCAGTACTTC
CDR3: CASSPEGWARETQYF

J: TRBJ2-3
D: NA
V: TRBV5-1
size: NA
DNA: TGCGCCAGCAGCTTGGATGGAGTCACAGATACGCAGTATTTT
CDR3: CASSLDGVTDTQYF

J: TRBJ2-1
D: NA
V: TRBV7-8
size: NA
DNA: TGTGCCAGCAGCCCAACTACCCCAAATGAGCAGTTCTTC
CDR3: CASSPTTPNEQFF

J: TRBJ2-2
D: TRBD1
V: TRBV6-2/TRBV6-3
size: once
DNA: TGTGCCAGCAGTTACCGGACAGGGACCGGCACCGGGGAGCTGTTTTTT
CDR3: CASSYRTGTGTGELFF

J: TRBJ2-3
D: TRBD2
V: TRBV15
size: NA
DNA: TGTGCCACCAGCAGAGAGTATGGGACTAGCGGTCCCGGGTGGGATGCAGATACGCAGTATTTT
CDR3: CATSREYGTSGPGWDADTQYF

J: TRBJ1-1
D: TRBD1
V: TRBV19
size: NA
DNA: TGTGCCAGTAGTATTGTACCGGGACAGAGATCTGAAGCTTTCTTT
CDR3: CASSIVPGQRSEAFF

J: TRBJ1-2
D: TRBD1
V: TRBV7-9
size: NA
DNA: TGTGCCAGCAGCTTGCCGACAGGGGGAAGAGGCTACACCTTC
CDR3: CASSLPTGGRGYTF

J: TRBJ1-2
D: NA
V: TRBV3-1/TRBV3-2
size: NA
DNA: TGTGCCAGCAGCCAAGAGTTGAGCACTAACTATGGCTACACCTTC
CDR3: CASSQELSTNYGYTF

J: TRBJ1-2
D: TRBD1
V: TRBV13
size: NA
DNA: TGTGCCAGCAGCCTCCGGAACAGGGGTGCGGGAGGCTACACCTTC
CDR3: CASSLRNRGAGGYTF

J: TRBJ1-1
D: NA
V: TRBV6-4
size: NA
DNA: TGTGCCAGCAGTGGAAGTGGCGTTGGGCGAGCTTTCTTT
CDR3: CASSGSGVGRAFF

J: TRBJ2-3
D: TRBD2
V: TRBV19
size: NA
DNA: TGTGCCAGTAGCAAGCGGGACTCCCCCGGAGATACGCAGTATTTT
CDR3: CASSKRDSPGDTQYF

J: TRBJ2-3
D: TRBD2
V: TRBV18
size: NA
DNA: TGTGCCAGCTCACCGAGCGGGAGCGATACGCAGTATTTT
CDR3: CASSPSGSDTQYF

J: TRBJ2-7
D: NA
V: TRBV7-9
size: NA
DNA: TGTGCCAGCAGCTTCACGGCGGGGCGTTCCTACGAGCAGTACTTC
CDR3: CASSFTAGRSYEQYF

J: TRBJ1-5
D: NA
V: TRBV19
size: NA
DNA: TGTGCCAGTAGTATCCGAATGGCAGAGGGACAGCCCCAGCATTTT
CDR3: CASSIRMAEGQPQHF

J: TRBJ2-1
D: TRBD2
V: TRBV27
size: NA
DNA: TGTGCCAGCGAAAGGGCGCGGGAGGACATTTACAATGAGCAGTTCTTC
CDR3: CASERAREDIYNEQFF

J: TRBJ1-6
D: TRBD1
V: TRBV4-1
size: NA
DNA: TGCGCCAGCAGCCAACCCTCAGGGACAGGAGACCTCCACTTT
CDR3: CASSQPSGTGDLHF

J: TRBJ2-7
D: NA
V: TRBV23-1
size: NA
DNA: TGCGCCAGCAGTCCAAGCGAGGTCTCCTTCTACGAGCAGTACTTC
CDR3: CASSPSEVSFYEQYF

J: TRBJ2-6
D: NA
V: TRBV6-2/TRBV6-3
size: NA
DNA: TGTGCCAGCAGTTACCGTAACAGGATCAGGGGGGCCAACGTCCTGACTTTC
CDR3: CASSYRNRIRGANVLTF

J: TRBJ1-4
D: NA
V: TRBV29-1
size: few
DNA: TGCAGCGTTAGGAAACAGGGAATTAATGAAAAACTGTTTTTT
CDR3: CSVRKQGINEKLFF

J: TRBJ2-5
D: NA
V: TRBV19
size: NA
DNA: TGTGCCAGTAGTATAGGGAGGGTAGAGACCCAGTACTTC
CDR3: CASSIGRVETQYF

J: TRBJ1-6
D: TRBD1
V: TRBV27
size: few
DNA: TGTGCCAGCAGAAAACTGGACAGGGAGGCTTCACCCCTCCACTTT
CDR3: CASRKLDREASPLHF

J: TRBJ2-1
D: NA
V: TRBV6-6
size: NA
DNA: TGTGCCAGCAGTCGGAAGGCGGGTGACCAGTCCTCCTACAATGAGCAGTTCTTC
CDR3: CASSRKAGDQSSYNEQFF

J: TRBJ2-7
D: NA
V: TRBV11-3
size: NA
DNA: TGTGCCAGCAGCCCCACCATCCAGGGGAACGAGCAGTACTTC
CDR3: CASSPTIQGNEQYF

J: TRBJ1-4
D: TRBD1
V: TRBV5-1
size: few
DNA: TGCGCCAGCAGCTTGGGAGACAGGGAACTGTTTTTT
CDR3: CASSLGDRELFF

J: TRBJ1-1
D: TRBD1
V: TRBV18
size: NA
DNA: TGTGCCAGCTCACCCCGGACAGGGGCTGATTTGGGCACTGAAGCTTTCTTT
CDR3: CASSPRTGADLGTEAFF

J: TRBJ1-1
D: NA
V: TRBV6-2/TRBV6-3
size: NA
DNA: TGTGCCAGCAGTAAAATCAGGGGAGGGACTGAAGCTTTCTTT
CDR3: CASSKIRGGTEAFF

J: TRBJ1-6
D: NA
V: TRBV27
size: once
DNA: TGTGCCAGCAGTTACAGGAATAATTCACCCCTCCACTTT
CDR3: CASSYRNNSPLHF

J: TRBJ2-1
D: TRBD1
V: TRBV6-5
size: NA
DNA: TGTGCCAGCAGCTATAGGGGGCCCTACAATGAGCAGTTCTTC
CDR3: CASSYRGPYNEQFF

J: TRBJ1-4
D: NA
V: TRBV5-6
size: NA
DNA: TGTGCCAGCCGTAAGGGGACACCTAATGAAAAACTGTTTTTT
CDR3: CASRKGTPNEKLFF

J: TRBJ2-1
D: NA
V: TRBV11-3
size: NA
DNA: TGTGCCAGCAGCCCATCGGGGTATAACAATGAGCAGTTCTTC
CDR3: CASSPSGYNNEQFF

J: TRBJ1-6
D: TRBD1
V: TRBV30
size: NA
DNA: TGTGCCTGGAGCAAGGGACAGGATAATTCACCCCTCCACTTT
CDR3: CAWSKGQDNSPLHF

J: TRBJ2-7
D: TRBD2
V: TRBV10-3
size: NA
DNA: TGTGCCATCAGGCGGCCTGGGGGGGACGAGCAGTACTTC
CDR3: CAIRRPGGDEQYF

J: TRBJ2-7
D: NA
V: TRBV30
size: NA
DNA: TGTGCCTGGAGAAAGCAAGGGGATCTAGCGTGGTCCTACGAGCAGTACTTC
CDR3: CAWRKQGDLAWSYEQYF

J: TRBJ2-3
D: TRBD1
V: TRBV4-3
size: NA
DNA: TGCGCCAGCAGCCAGGGACAGGGGGCGTTGGATACGCAGTATTTT
CDR3: CASSQGQGALDTQYF

J: TRBJ1-5
D: NA
V: TRBV7-2
size: few
DNA: TGTGCCAGCAGCTTAGAGTGGGGTGCGGGTCAGCCCCAGCATTTT
CDR3: CASSLEWGAGQPQHF

J: TRBJ2-1
D: NA
V: TRBV20-1
size: NA
DNA: TGCAGTGCTAGTCTCCCGGGACTTCGGAGCAATGAGCAGTTCTTC
CDR3: CSASLPGLRSNEQFF

J: TRBJ2-4
D: TRBD2
V: TRBV7-2
size: once
DNA: TGTGCCAGCAGCTTAGTTTCGCGTCTAGCGGGAGGACTCGTAAACATTCAGTACTTC
CDR3: CASSLVSRLAGGLVNIQYF

J: TRBJ1-5
D: TRBD1
V: TRBV6-1
size: NA
DNA: TGTGCCAGCAGTGAACAGGGGGCAGGCAATCAGCCCCAGCATTTT
CDR3: CASSEQGAGNQPQHF

J: TRBJ1-2
D: NA
V: TRBV6-5
size: NA
DNA: TGTGCCAGCAGTTACAGCCCAGGGAACTATGGCTACACCTTC
CDR3: CASSYSPGNYGYTF

J: TRBJ2-5
D: NA
V: TRBV10-3
size: once
DNA: TGTGCCATCAGCCGCGTCGGGGAGACCCAGTACTTC
CDR3: CAISRVGETQYF

J: TRBJ2-1
D: TRBD2
V: TRBV19
size: NA
DNA: TGTGCCAGTAGTATGGTCGGACTAGCGGGAGACAATGAGCAGTTCTTC
CDR3: CASSMVGLAGDNEQFF